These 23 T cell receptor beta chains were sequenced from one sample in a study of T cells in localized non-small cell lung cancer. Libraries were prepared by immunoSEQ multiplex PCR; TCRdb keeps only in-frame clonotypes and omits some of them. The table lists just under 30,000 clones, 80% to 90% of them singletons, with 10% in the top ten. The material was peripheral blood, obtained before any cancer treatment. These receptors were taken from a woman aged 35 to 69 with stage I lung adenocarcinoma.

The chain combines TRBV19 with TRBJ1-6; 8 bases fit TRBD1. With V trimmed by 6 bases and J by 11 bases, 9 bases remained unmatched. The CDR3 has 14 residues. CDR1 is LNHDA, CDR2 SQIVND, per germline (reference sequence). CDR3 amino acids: CASRGTGFKTPLHF. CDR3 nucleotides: TGTGCCAGTAGAGGGACAGGTTTTAAGACACCCCTCCACTTT.

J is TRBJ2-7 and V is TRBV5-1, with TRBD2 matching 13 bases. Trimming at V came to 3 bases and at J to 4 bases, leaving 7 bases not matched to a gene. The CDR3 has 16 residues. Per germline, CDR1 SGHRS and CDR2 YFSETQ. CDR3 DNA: TGCGCCAGCAGCTCACTAGCGGGAGGGCCGGGTTACGAGCAGTACTTC. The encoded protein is CASSSLAGGPGYEQYF.

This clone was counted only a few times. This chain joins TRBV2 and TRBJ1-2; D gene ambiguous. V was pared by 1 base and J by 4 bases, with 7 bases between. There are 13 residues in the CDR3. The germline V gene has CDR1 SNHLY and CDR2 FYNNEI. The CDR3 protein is CASSEGRSYGYTF. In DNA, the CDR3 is TGTGCCAGCAGTGAAGGCAGAAGCTATGGCTACACCTTC.

DNA for the CDR3: TGTGCCAGCAGCTGGTCGGGAGGGAATGAGCAGTTCTTC. Translated, it gives CASSWSGGNEQFF. The chain combines TRBV7-3 with TRBJ2-1; TRBD2 matches 8 bases. Per the germline V gene, CDR1 is SGHTA and CDR2 is FQGTGA. This CDR3 is built from 13 residues. The V gene end was trimmed by 4 bases and the J gene end by 7 bases; junction bases not matched to a gene: 3.

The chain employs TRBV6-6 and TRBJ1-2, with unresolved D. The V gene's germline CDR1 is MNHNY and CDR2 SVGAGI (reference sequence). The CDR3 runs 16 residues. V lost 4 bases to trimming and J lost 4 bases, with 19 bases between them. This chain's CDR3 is CASSLTRGQARYGYTF. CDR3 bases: TGTGCCAGCAGTTTAACTCGGGGTCAGGCGCGCTATGGCTACACCTTC.

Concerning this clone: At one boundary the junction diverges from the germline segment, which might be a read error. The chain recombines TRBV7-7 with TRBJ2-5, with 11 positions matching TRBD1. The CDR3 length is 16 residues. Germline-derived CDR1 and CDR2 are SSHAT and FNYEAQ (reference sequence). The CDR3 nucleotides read TGTGCTAGCAGCCGAGGGAGGACAGGGGGCGCGGAGACCCAGTACTTC. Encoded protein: CASSRGRTGGAETQYF. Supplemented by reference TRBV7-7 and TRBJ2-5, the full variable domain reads GAGVSQSPRYKVTKRGQDVTLRCDPISSHATLYWYQQALGQGPEFLTYFNYEAQPDKSGLPSDRFSAERPEGSISTLTIQRTEQRDSAMYRCASSRGRTGGAETQYFGPGTRLLVL.

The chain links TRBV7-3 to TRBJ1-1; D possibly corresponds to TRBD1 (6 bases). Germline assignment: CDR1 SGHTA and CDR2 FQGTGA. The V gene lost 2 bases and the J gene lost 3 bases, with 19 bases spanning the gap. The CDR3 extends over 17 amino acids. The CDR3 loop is CASSLGPGGALDTEAFF. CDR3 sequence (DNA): TGTGCCAGCAGCTTAGGGCCCGGGGGGGCTTTGGACACTGAAGCTTTCTTT.

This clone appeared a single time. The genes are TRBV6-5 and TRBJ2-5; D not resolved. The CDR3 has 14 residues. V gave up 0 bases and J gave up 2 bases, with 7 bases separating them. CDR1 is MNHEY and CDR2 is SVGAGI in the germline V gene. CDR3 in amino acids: CASSYSGRQETQYF. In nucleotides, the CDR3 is TGTGCCAGCAGTTACTCAGGCAGACAAGAGACCCAGTACTTC.

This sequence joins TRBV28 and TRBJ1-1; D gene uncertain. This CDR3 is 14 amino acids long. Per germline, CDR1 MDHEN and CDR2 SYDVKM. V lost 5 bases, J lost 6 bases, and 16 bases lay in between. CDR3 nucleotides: TGTGCCAGCAGTCCAGTGGAGAGAGGACCTGAAGCTTTCTTT. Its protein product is CASSPVERGPEAFF.

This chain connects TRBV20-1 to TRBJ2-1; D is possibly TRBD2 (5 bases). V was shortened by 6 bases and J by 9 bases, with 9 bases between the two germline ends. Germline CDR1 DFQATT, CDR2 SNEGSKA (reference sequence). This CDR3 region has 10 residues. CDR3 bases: TGCAGTGCAGGCCGGGGTGAGCAGTTCTTC. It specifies CSAGRGEQFF.

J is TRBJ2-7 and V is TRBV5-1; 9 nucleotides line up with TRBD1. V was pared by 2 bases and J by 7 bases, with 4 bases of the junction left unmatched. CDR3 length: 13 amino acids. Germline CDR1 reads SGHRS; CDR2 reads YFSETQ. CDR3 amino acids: CASSFGGTGEQYF. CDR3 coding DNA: TGCGCCAGCAGCTTTGGCGGGACAGGGGAGCAGTACTTC. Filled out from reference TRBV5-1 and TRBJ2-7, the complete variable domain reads KAGVTQTPRYLIKTRGQQVTLSCSPISGHRSVSWYQQTPGQGLQFLFEYFSETQRNKGNFPGRFSGRQFSNSRSEMNVSTLELGDSALYLCASSFGGTGEQYFGPGTRLTVT.

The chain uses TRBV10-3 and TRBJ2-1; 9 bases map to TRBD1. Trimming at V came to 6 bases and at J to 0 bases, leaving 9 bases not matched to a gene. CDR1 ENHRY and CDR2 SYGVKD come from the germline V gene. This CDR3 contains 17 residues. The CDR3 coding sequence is TGTGCCATCAGCTTGACAGGGGGAGGTGGCTCCTACAATGAGCAGTTCTTC. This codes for CAISLTGGGGSYNEQFF.

The CDR3: CASRGPSNQPQHF. CDR3 bases: TGTGCCAGCAGAGGGCCAAGCAATCAGCCCCAGCATTTT. V gene TRBV6-1 combines with J gene TRBJ1-5; the D is unclear. Trimming took 6 bases from V and 1 from J, leaving 7 bases between them. Germline values: CDR1 MNHNS, CDR2 SASEGT. The CDR3 spans 13 residues.

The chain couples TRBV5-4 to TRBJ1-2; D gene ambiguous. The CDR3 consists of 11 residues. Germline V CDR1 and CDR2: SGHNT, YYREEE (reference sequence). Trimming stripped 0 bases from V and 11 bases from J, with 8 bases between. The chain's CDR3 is CASSLASRYTF. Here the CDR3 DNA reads TGTGCCAGCAGCTTGGCTTCCAGATACACCTTC.

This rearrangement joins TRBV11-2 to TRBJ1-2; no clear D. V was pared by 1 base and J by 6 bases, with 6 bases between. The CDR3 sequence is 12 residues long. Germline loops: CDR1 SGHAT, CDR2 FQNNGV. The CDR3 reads CASSLGLDGYTF. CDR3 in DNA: TGTGCCAGCAGCTTAGGGCTCGATGGCTACACCTTC.

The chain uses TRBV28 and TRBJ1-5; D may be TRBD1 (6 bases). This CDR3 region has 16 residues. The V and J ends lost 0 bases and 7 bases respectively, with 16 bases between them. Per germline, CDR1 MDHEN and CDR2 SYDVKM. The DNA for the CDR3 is TGTGCCAGCAGTTTATGGGCAGGGGCGGGGGGACAGCCCCAGCATTTT. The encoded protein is CASSLWAGAGGQPQHF.

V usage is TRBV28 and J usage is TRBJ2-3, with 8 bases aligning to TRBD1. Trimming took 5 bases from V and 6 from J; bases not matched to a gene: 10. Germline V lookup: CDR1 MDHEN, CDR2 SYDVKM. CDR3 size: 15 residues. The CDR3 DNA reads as TGTGCCAGCAGTCCACAGGACAGGGATTCGGATACGCAGTATTTT. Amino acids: CASSPQDRDSDTQYF.

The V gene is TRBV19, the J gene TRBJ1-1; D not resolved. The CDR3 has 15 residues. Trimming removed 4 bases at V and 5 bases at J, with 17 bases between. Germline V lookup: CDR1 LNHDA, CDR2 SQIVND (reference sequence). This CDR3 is CASSTRFTPETEAFF. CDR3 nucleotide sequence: TGTGCCAGTAGTACGCGGTTCACCCCGGAGACTGAAGCTTTCTTT.

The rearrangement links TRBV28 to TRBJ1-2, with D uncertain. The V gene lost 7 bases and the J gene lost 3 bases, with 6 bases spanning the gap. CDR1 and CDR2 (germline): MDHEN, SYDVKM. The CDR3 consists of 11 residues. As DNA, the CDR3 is TGTGCCAGCATGAGAGACTATGGCTACACCTTC. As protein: CASMRDYGYTF.

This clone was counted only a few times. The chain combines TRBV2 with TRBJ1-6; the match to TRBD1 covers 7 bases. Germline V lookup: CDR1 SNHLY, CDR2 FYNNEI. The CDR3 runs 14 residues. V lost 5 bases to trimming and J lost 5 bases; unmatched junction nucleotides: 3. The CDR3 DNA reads TGTGCCAGCAGTTATGGACAGGATAATTCACCCCTCCACTTT. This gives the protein CASSYGQDNSPLHF. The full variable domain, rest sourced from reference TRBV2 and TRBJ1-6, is EPEVTQTPSHQVTQMGQEVILRCVPISNHLYFYWYRQILGQKVEFLVSFYNNEISEKSEIFDDQFSVERPDGSNFTLKIRSTKLEDSAMYFCASSYGQDNSPLHFGNGTRLTVT.

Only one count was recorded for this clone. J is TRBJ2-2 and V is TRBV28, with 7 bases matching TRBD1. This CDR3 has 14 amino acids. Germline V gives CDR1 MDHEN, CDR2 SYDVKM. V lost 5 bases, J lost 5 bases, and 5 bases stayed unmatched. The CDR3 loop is CASSKTGRTGELFF. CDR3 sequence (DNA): TGTGCCAGCAGTAAGACAGGGCGGACCGGGGAGCTGTTTTTT.

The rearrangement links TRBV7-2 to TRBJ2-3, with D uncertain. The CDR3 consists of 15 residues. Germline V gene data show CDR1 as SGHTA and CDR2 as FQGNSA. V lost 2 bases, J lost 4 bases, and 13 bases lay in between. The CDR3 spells CASSLNRGRPDTQYF. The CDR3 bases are TGTGCCAGCAGCTTAAATCGCGGTAGGCCAGATACGCAGTATTTT.

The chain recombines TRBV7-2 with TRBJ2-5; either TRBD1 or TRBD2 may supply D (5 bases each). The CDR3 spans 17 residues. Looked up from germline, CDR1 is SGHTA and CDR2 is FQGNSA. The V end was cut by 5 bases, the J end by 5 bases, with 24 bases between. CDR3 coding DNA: TGTGCCAGCAGCCTAGGGACCCTACTTCAGATTGGGGAGACCCAGTACTTC. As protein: CASSLGTLLQIGETQYF.